Listed below are T cell receptor beta chains from one sample, sequenced in a study of blood T cells in healthy people across ages. Via MiXCR, TCRdb re-called the 5' RACE reads, giving one row per CDR3 protein. This table has under 800,000 distinct CDR3 sequences, 20% to 25% appearing once. Sequencing was done on a sample of blood. The source is a man between 65 and 85 years old in good health. Each CDR3 is given with its conserved first and last residue. D genes are given only for firm matches. The listing skips clone size in some rows; elsewhere it reads once, few, many or a size class.

DNA | CDR3 | size | J | V | D
TGTGCCAGCAGTGAATATTTAGGGTCTGGAAACACCATATATTTT | CASSEYLGSGNTIYF | few | TRBJ1-3 | TRBV25-1 | .
TGTGCCAGCCGAGGACTAGCGGGAGAGTACGAGCAGTACTTC | CASRGLAGEYEQYF | . | TRBJ2-7 | TRBV6-5 | TRBD2
TGTGCCAGCAGCTTAGCGCCTTCCCGCCAAGATACGCAGTATTTT | CASSLAPSRQDTQYF | . | TRBJ2-3 | TRBV7-9 | .
TGTGCCAGTAGTAGCATCTCGGAAGAGACCCAGTACTTC | CASSSISEETQYF | . | TRBJ2-5 | TRBV19 | .
TGTGCTAGTGGTTTGACCGGACAGGGAGAGACCCAGTACTTC | CASGLTGQGETQYF | few | TRBJ2-5 | TRBV12-5 | TRBD1
TGCGCCAGCAGCTTCGGACAGGGAGGAGGCTACACCTTC | CASSFGQGGGYTF | . | TRBJ1-2 | TRBV5-1 | TRBD1
TGTGCCAGCAGTTTATATCTTAGGTGGGCGGAGACCCAGTACTTC | CASSLYLRWAETQYF | . | TRBJ2-5 | TRBV28 | .
TGTGCCAGCAGCCAAGTAGGGTACATTCAGTACTTC | CASSQVGYIQYF | few | TRBJ2-4 | TRBV14 | .
TGTGCCAGCAGCTCGCCGGGACTTATAGAGACCCAGTACTTC | CASSSPGLIETQYF | once | TRBJ2-5 | TRBV12-3/TRBV12-4 | .
TGTGCCAGCAGCCTGGCAGGGGGTAAAATGAACACTGAAGCTTTCTTT | CASSLAGGKMNTEAFF | few | TRBJ1-1 | TRBV3-1 | TRBD1
TGCAGCGCGAAACCGGGACTGAACACCGGGGAGCTGTTTTTT | CSAKPGLNTGELFF | few | TRBJ2-2 | TRBV29-1 | .
TGTGCCAGCACACCGATTCCGGCGCCCAATGAGCAGTTCTTC | CASTPIPAPNEQFF | . | TRBJ2-1 | TRBV7-8 | .
TGTGCCAGCAGCGCTGGGACCGACCACAATGAGCAGTTCTTC | CASSAGTDHNEQFF | few | TRBJ2-1 | TRBV5-6 | .
TGCGCCAGCAGCGCCGGGACTAGCGGGAGACGGGCAGATACGCAGTATTTT | CASSAGTSGRRADTQYF | few | TRBJ2-3 | TRBV10-1 | TRBD2
TGTGCCACCAGCAGACCGGACCGCCAGGATTCCTACGAGCAGTACTTC | CATSRPDRQDSYEQYF | many | TRBJ2-7 | TRBV15 | .
TGTGCCAGCAACTCCGCTGGGAGGCACATTCAGTACTTC | CASNSAGRHIQYF | . | TRBJ2-4 | TRBV3-1 | .
TGCAGTGCCCCAGAGATGAACACTGAAGCTTTCTTT | CSAPEMNTEAFF | few | TRBJ1-1 | TRBV20-1 | .
TGTGCCAGCAGTTTTGGTTCAGGCCGTCCCTACGAGCAGTACTTC | CASSFGSGRPYEQYF | . | TRBJ2-7 | TRBV12-3/TRBV12-4 | .
TGTGCCAGCAGCTTAAACCAACAGACTGAGCAGTTCTTC | CASSLNQQTEQFF | . | TRBJ2-1 | TRBV7-9 | .
TGTGCCAGCAGTTCGGACAGGGCATACACCGGGGAGCTGTTTTTT | CASSSDRAYTGELFF | few | TRBJ2-2 | TRBV2 | TRBD1
TGTGCCAGTAGTTCCCCGGGACACCGATTCAATGAGCAGTTCTTC | CASSSPGHRFNEQFF | . | TRBJ2-1 | TRBV19 | .
TGTGCCAGCAGTCCTTGGGGCGAGGGGGAGACCCAGTACTTC | CASSPWGEGETQYF | few | TRBJ2-5 | TRBV6-5 | .
TGCAGTGCCGGGGGGGGACTAGCGGAAGAGACCCAGTACTTC | CSAGGGLAEETQYF | . | TRBJ2-5 | TRBV20-1 | TRBD2
TGTGCCAGCAGAGACCGGGACAGAACCGGGGAGCTGTTTTTT | CASRDRDRTGELFF | . | TRBJ2-2 | TRBV2 | TRBD1
TGCAGTGCTAGTAGCTTCTCCAGACTAGCGAGCGAGCAGTTCTTC | CSASSFSRLASEQFF | . | TRBJ2-1 | TRBV20-1 | TRBD2
TGTGCCAGCAGCACGAGGGGTGATGAGCAGTTCTTC | CASSTRGDEQFF | few | TRBJ2-1 | TRBV11-1 | .
TGCGCCAGCAGCCAAGCGCCCCAAGGGGTAGGCCAGGAGCAGTTCTTC | CASSQAPQGVGQEQFF | few | TRBJ2-1 | TRBV4-1 | .
TGTGCCAGCAGCAAGGACTACACAGATACGCAGTATTTT | CASSKDYTDTQYF | . | TRBJ2-3 | TRBV7-2 | .
TGTGCCAGCAGGGGCGGAATTACCAACACCGGGGAGCTGTTTTTT | CASRGGITNTGELFF | . | TRBJ2-2 | TRBV3-1 | .
TGTGCCAGCAGCTCCTCAGGGGACCACGAGCAGTACTTC | CASSSSGDHEQYF | few | TRBJ2-7 | TRBV7-2 | .
TGTGCCAGCAGCTTAGGTAGCGGCCTCACAGATACGCAGTATTTT | CASSLGSGLTDTQYF | . | TRBJ2-3 | TRBV7-9 | .
TGCGCCAGCAGCTTGGAGGACAGGGCTGCAGATACGCAGTATTTT | CASSLEDRAADTQYF | few | TRBJ2-3 | TRBV5-1 | TRBD1
TGCGCCAGCAGCCTTTTTACAGGGGGATCACCCCTCCACTTT | CASSLFTGGSPLHF | . | TRBJ1-6 | TRBV5-1 | TRBD1
TGTGCCAGCAGTTATCCGGGACAGGGGCGCTACGAGCAGTACTTC | CASSYPGQGRYEQYF | . | TRBJ2-7 | TRBV28 | TRBD1
. | CASSSSTGAATEAFF | few | TRBJ1-1 | TRBV12-3/TRBV12-4 | .
TGTGCCAGCTGCGATAGCGGGGGTAATGAGCAGTTCTTC | CASCDSGGNEQFF | . | TRBJ2-1 | TRBV2 | TRBD2
TGCAGCGTGCTGGGGCTGAACTACGAGCAGTACTTC | CSVLGLNYEQYF | . | TRBJ2-7 | TRBV29-1 | .
TGTGCCAGCAGTTTATACCGCTTAGGGAGCGAGCAGTACTTC | CASSLYRLGSEQYF | once | TRBJ2-7 | TRBV27 | .
TGTGCCAGCAGCCGACTCCCCCAGACAGGGGAGGGTGAAAAACTGTTTTTT | CASSRLPQTGEGEKLFF | many | TRBJ1-4 | TRBV7-9 | TRBD1
TGTGCCAGCAGCTTGGAACTGACCGCCTACGAGCAGTACTTC | CASSLELTAYEQYF | few | TRBJ2-7 | TRBV5-6 | .
TGCGCCAGCAGCCAAGATGGGGCTTCGGTTGGGGCAAATGAGCAGTTCTTC | CASSQDGASVGANEQFF | many | TRBJ2-1 | TRBV4-1 | .
TGCGCCAGCAGACTACACTACCCCCTAGCGGGAGATTTGGGCGAGACCCAGTACTTC | CASRLHYPLAGDLGETQYF | few | TRBJ2-5 | TRBV5-1 | TRBD2
TGTGCCAGCAGTTTAGTCTGGGACTACTCTGGAGGAGATACGCAGTATTTT | CASSLVWDYSGGDTQYF | . | TRBJ2-3 | TRBV12-3/TRBV12-4 | TRBD2
TGCAGTGCCAAGGGACTAGCGGGTCAGGCGGAGCAGTTCTTC | CSAKGLAGQAEQFF | few | TRBJ2-1 | TRBV20-1 | TRBD2
TGTGCCAGCAGCCAGGTGTCCAGCCCCGCCTACGAGCAGTACTTC | CASSQVSSPAYEQYF | few | TRBJ2-7 | TRBV14 | .
TGTGCCAGCAGGAACGGGGTTAACACCGGGGAGCTGTTTTTT | CASRNGVNTGELFF | few | TRBJ2-2 | TRBV6-5 | .
TGCGCCAGCTCCCTTTTAGCGGGACCGAACACCGGGGAGCTGTTTTTT | CASSLLAGPNTGELFF | . | TRBJ2-2 | TRBV5-1 | TRBD2
TGTGCCAGCAGAAAACTCCAAAGCTCTGGGGCCAACGTCCTGACTTTC | CASRKLQSSGANVLTF | few | TRBJ2-6 | TRBV27 | .
TGTGCCCTCAGTGTAGGGGGGGACTATGGCTACACCTTC | CALSVGGDYGYTF | . | TRBJ1-2 | TRBV10-3 | .
TGCAGCGCTGGGGACTACCGGAGCTTGAACGCCGGGGAGCTGTTTTTT | CSAGDYRSLNAGELFF | . | TRBJ2-2 | TRBV20-1 | TRBD2